The clone carrying this T cell receptor beta chain has ten or more counts. Its antigen is unknown. One junction end disagrees with the germline gene, perhaps due to a read error. The CDR3 covers 14 residues. Each CDR3 protein gets one entry after TCRdb re-called the reads with MiXCR. The sample lists some 120,000 distinct CDR3 sequences; about 9.5% were seen once. The sample originates from a study of T cell repertoires in cytomegalovirus infection. Across the whole study: Evidence of both CMV infection and a matching HLA type came from public TCR beta signatures.

Regarding the study as a whole: Using cumulative public TCR beta family frequency, the authors identified those who carried CMV together with the relevant HLA.

Sequencing was carried out using PBMCs, sequenced either directly or after in vitro stimulation (not recorded which). The rearrangement uses TRBV12-3 or TRBV12-4 and TRBJ1-5; 8 bases map to TRBD1. This clonotype was obtained from a human donor in good health (CMV status not recorded). Some clones in this sample may be carry-over from other donors' samples. The CDR3 sequence: CASSTGGSDQPQHF. DNA of the CDR3: TGTGCCAGCAGTACAGGGGGTAGCGATCAGCCCCAGCATTTT.